This T cell receptor beta chain was recorded in a study of T cell changes during pregnancy in multiple sclerosis. In germline, CDR1 is MGHDK, CDR2 SYGVNS. V was trimmed by 5 bases and J by 4 bases, leaving 13 bases between them. The CDR3 runs 14 residues. Sequenced by immunoSEQ multiplex PCR; TCRdb stores in-frame clones only, minus some. Altogether 55,000 to 65,000 clones are present, 80% to 95% being singletons, with the ten largest covering 0.8% to 1%. This receptor was identified in a female donor with multiple sclerosis, enrolled in a pregnancy study. The sequenced sample was peripheral blood, obtained in the first trimester of pregnancy. The V call is TRBV25-1, the J call TRBJ2-3; tentative D call: TRBD1 (5 bases). Here the CDR3 DNA reads TGTGCCAGCAGTTACGGTCAGGGCGCAGATACGCAGTATTTT. This codes for CASSYGQGADTQYF.